The clone carrying this T cell receptor (beta chain) was detected ten times or more. Antigen specificity is unknown. The cDNA came from 5'RACE, which used 10-nucleotide random UMIs. Using its own MiXCR run on the 5' RACE reads, TCRdb lists one record per CDR3 protein. The sample holds 95,000 to 150,000 distinct CDR3 sequences; about 3.4% are singletons and the top ten take over 1%. The data belong to a study of neurological immune-mediated disorders. Study-level results: On phylogenetic grouping, the repertoires of 18 of 34 multiple sclerosis patients fell within one related-CDR3 cluster, constituting a possible signature.

Trimming shortened V by 2 bases and J by 7 bases, and 5 bases separated the two germline ends. The CDR3 spans 11 residues. CDR1 and CDR2 from the germline V gene are WSHSY and SAAADI. The sample comprised PBMCs. The chain is built from TRBV10-2 and TRBJ2-5; D is undetermined. The clonotype comes from a woman in her thirties with multiple sclerosis. This CDR3 is CASSEAGTQYF. The DNA for the CDR3 is TGCGCCAGCAGTGAGGCCGGGACCCAGTACTTC.